There are many counts of the clone carrying this T cell receptor beta chain. The target antigen is unknown. This specimen comes from a study of T cell repertoires in cytomegalovirus infection. Study overall: Used in the study were CMV epitopes, some recently identified and HLA-C-restricted, others well-studied and HLA-B-restricted. Indications of both CMV infection and matching HLA type were provided by public TCR beta signatures. The study's findings and limits: Carriers of CMV and the relevant HLA type were discriminated by public TCR beta frequency. Ex vivo, HLA-C-restricted CMV-specific TCR beta clonotypes prevailed over the rest of the response.

TCRdb analysed the reads with MiXCR anew, one entry per CDR3 protein. The sample has 350,000 to 400,000 distinct CDR3 sequences; about 32% are singletons. V lost 6 bases and J 3 bases, leaving 18 bases between the germline ends. Germline V gives CDR1 MDHEN, CDR2 SYDVKM. The CDR3 runs 16 residues. The rearrangement uses TRBV28 and TRBJ2-4; D tentatively reads TRBD1 or TRBD2 (5 bases each). Sequencing was performed on cultured PBMCs, taken from culture after CMV antigen stimulation. The TCR comes from a human donor in good health (CMV status not recorded). Some clones in this sample may be carry-over from other donors' samples. The CDR3 spells CASSHMGDSVKNIQYF. The CDR3 DNA follows: TGTGCCAGCAGCCACATGGGGGATTCAGTCAAAAACATTCAGTACTTC.